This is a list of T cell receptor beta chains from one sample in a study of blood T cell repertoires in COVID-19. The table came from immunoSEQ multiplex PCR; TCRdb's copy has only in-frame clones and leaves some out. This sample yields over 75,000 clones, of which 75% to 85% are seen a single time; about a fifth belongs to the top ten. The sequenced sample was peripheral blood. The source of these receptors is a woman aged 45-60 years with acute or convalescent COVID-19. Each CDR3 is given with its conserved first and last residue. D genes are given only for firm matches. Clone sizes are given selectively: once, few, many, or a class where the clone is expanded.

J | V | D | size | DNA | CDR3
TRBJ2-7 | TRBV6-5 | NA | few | TGTGCCAGTCTCAGGTCCTCCTACGAGCAGTACTTC | CASLRSSYEQYF
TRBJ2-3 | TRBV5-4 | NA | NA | TGTGCCAGCCATGAGAGGATGAATACGCAGTATTTT | CASHERMNTQYF
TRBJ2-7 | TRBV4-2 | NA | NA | TGTGCCAGCAGCCAAGAACTCAGGGGATCCTACGAGCAGTACTTC | CASSQELRGSYEQYF
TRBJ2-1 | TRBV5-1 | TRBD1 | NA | TGCGCCAGCAGCTTGGTACGGGACAGGGGTTATGAGCAGTTCTTC | CASSLVRDRGYEQFF
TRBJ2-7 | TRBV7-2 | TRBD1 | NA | TGTGCCAGCAGAACAGGGGGCGCTGGTTACGAGCAGTACTTC | CASRTGGAGYEQYF
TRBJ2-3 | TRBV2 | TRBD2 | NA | TGTGCCGGCTCCCGTAGCGGGCCCCCCACAGATACGCAGTATTTT | CAGSRSGPPTDTQYF
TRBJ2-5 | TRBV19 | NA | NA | TGTGCCACCCAACACAAAGAGACCCAGTACTTC | CATQHKETQYF
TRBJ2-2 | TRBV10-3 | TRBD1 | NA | TGTGCCATCAGGGGACAGGGGGACACCGGGGAGCTGTTTTTT | CAIRGQGDTGELFF
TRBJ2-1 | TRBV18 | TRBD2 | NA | TGTGCCAGCTCACGCGGACTAGCGGGGTCGGTTGAGCAGTTCTTC | CASSRGLAGSVEQFF
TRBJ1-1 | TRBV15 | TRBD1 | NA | TGTGCCACCAGCCCTTACAGGGGGCGGACTGAAGCTTTCTTT | CATSPYRGRTEAFF
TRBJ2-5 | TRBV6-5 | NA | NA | TGTGCCAGCAGCGAGACAGGTCAAGAGACCCAGTACTTC | CASSETGQETQYF
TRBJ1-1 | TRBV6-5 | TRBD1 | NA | TGTGCCAGCAGTTACGTGGCAGGGGGCTTGAACACTGAAGCTTTCTTT | CASSYVAGGLNTEAFF
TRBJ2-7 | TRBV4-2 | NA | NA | TGTGCCAGCAGCCAAGGGACTTCACAAAGCTCCTACGAGCAGTACTTC | CASSQGTSQSSYEQYF
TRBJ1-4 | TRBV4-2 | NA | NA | TGTGCCAGCAGCCAACGGGGGGATGGGGAAAAACTGTTTTTT | CASSQRGDGEKLFF
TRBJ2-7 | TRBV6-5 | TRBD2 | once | TGTGCCAGCAGAATGACTAGCGGGACATCCTACGAGCAGTACTTC | CASRMTSGTSYEQYF
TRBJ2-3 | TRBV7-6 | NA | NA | TGTGCCAGCAGTTTTCCCGGGGATCCCGAGACAGATACGCAGTATTTT | CASSFPGDPETDTQYF
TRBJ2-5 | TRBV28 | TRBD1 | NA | TGTGCCAGCAGCCTCAGGGGGCGGGAGACCCAGTACTTC | CASSLRGRETQYF
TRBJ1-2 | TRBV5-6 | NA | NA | TGTGCCAGCGGGGGGATTAACTATGGCTACACCTTC | CASGGINYGYTF
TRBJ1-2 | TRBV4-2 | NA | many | TGTGCCAGCAGCCAAGATGCCAGTTCTAACTATGGCTACACCTTC | CASSQDASSNYGYTF
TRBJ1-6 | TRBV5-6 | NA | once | TGTGCCAGCAGCTTGTACAGCATCGGATGGGATTCACCCCTCCACTTT | CASSLYSIGWDSPLHF
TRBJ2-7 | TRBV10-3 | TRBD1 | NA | TGTGCCATCAGTGAGCCGGGACAGCATTCCTACGAGCAGTACTTC | CAISEPGQHSYEQYF
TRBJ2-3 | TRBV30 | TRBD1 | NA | TGTGCCTGCTCAGGGGGCGTTAAAGATACGCAGTATTTT | CACSGGVKDTQYF
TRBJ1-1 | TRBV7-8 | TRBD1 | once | TGTGCCAGCAGCTTTCGACAGGGGGCGAACACTGAAGCTTTCTTT | CASSFRQGANTEAFF
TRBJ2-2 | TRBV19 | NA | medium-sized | TGTGCCAGTAGTATTGGGCAGGAATGGGCTGGGGAGCTGTTTTTT | CASSIGQEWAGELFF
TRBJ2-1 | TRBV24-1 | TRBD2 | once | TGTGCCACCAGTGATTTGGGGACTAGCTTAAACTCCTACAATGAGCAGTTCTTC | CATSDLGTSLNSYNEQFF
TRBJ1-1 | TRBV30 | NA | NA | TGTGCCTGGGGGGCAGGGGCTCGGACTGAAGCTTTCTTT | CAWGAGARTEAFF
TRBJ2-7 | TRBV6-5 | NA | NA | TGTGCCAGCAGACAACTGACAGTTTCTTTTATACAGTACTTC | CASRQLTVSFIQYF
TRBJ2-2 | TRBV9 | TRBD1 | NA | TGTGCCAGCAGCGGGGGACAGACGATGTCCGGGGAGCTGTTTTTT | CASSGGQTMSGELFF
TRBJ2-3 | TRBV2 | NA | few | TGTGCCAGCAGGTCCGGGACTACAGATACGCAGTATTTT | CASRSGTTDTQYF
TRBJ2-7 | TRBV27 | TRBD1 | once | TGTGCCAGCAGCCCGGGGACAGGGCGCGAGCAGTACTTC | CASSPGTGREQYF
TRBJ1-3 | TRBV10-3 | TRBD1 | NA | TGTGCCATCCAGGGGGCATTTGGAAACACCATATATTTT | CAIQGAFGNTIYF
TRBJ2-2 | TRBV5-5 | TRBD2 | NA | TGTGCCAGCACCACTAGCGCCACGAACACCGGGGAGCTGTTTTTT | CASTTSATNTGELFF
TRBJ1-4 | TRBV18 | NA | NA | TGTGCCAGCTCACCACGACCTCCGGCGGGCAATGAAAAACTGTTTTTT | CASSPRPPAGNEKLFF
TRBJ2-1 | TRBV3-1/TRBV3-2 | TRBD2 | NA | TGTGCCAGCAGCCAAGGTAGTAGCGGGCGGGATGAGCAGTTCTTC | CASSQGSSGRDEQFF
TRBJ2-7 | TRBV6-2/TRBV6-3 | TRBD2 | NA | TGTGCCAGCAGTAACCCCCTCCGCGGGAGTGGGTACGAGCAGTACTTC | CASSNPLRGSGYEQYF
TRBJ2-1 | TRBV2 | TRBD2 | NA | TGTGCCAGCAGTGAAGGGACTAGCGGGTTAGGTCCCTACAATGAGCAGTTCTTC | CASSEGTSGLGPYNEQFF
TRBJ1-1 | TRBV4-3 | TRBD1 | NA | TGCGCCAGCAGCTGGGGACAGGGGAACACTGAAGCTTTCTTT | CASSWGQGNTEAFF
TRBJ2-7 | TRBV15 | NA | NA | TGTGCCACCAGCTATTTCGAGCAGTACTTC | CATSYFEQYF
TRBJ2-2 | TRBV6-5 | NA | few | TGTGCCAGCAGTAGGGGGTACACCGGGGAGCTGTTTTTT | CASSRGYTGELFF
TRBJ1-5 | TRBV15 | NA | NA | TGTGCCACCAGCAGAGAGAGGGAAAGCAATCAGCCCCAACATTTT | CATSRERESNQPQHF
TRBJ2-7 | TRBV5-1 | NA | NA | TGCGCCAGCAGCTACCCAGGCATTCCTTACGAGCAGTACTTC | CASSYPGIPYEQYF
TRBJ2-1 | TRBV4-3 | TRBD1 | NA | TGCGCCAGCAGCCCCTTGGGCAGGGGGTACGACAATGAGCAGTTCTTC | CASSPLGRGYDNEQFF
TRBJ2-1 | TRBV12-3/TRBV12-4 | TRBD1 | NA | TGTGCCAGCAGTTTAGGGACAGGGGAGTTCTTC | CASSLGTGEFF
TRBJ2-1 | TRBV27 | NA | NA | TGTGCCAGCAGTTTAAGACAGAGCTCCTACAATGAGCAGTTCTTC | CASSLRQSSYNEQFF
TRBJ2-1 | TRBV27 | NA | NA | TGTGCCAGCAGTGGGTTTTTAGCGGAGTTCTACAATGAGCAGTTCTTC | CASSGFLAEFYNEQFF
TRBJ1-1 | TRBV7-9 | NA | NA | TGTGCCAGCAGCTTAAAGTCTTTGGGCCCCACGAGGAACACTGAAGCTTTCTTT | CASSLKSLGPTRNTEAFF
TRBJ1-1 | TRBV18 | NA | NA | TGTGCCAGCTCACCCGGAGGGCGTATCACTGAAGCTTTCTTT | CASSPGGRITEAFF
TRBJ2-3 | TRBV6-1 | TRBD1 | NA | TGTGCCAGCAGTTCCGACAGGGTCGAAACAGATACGCAGTATTTT | CASSSDRVETDTQYF
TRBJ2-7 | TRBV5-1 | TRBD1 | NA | TGCGCCAGCAGCTTGGATGCAGGGGGCCCCTACGAGCAGTACTTC | CASSLDAGGPYEQYF
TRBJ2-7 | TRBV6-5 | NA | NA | TGTGCCAGCAGTTTTACTTTGGGCCCTTGGGAGCAGTACTTC | CASSFTLGPWEQYF
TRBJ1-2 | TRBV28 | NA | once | TGTGCCACTTCCCTCGGGGGGAATGGCTACACCTTC | CATSLGGNGYTF